The sequence of this T cell receptor (beta chain) was determined in a study of blood T cell repertoires in COVID-19. The V gene's germline CDR1 is SEHNR and CDR2 FQNEAQ (reference sequence). This CDR3 is built from 14 residues. Trimming stripped 2 bases from V and 3 bases from J, with 8 bases between. Method: immunoSEQ multiplex PCR; TCRdb's copy keeps in-frame clones and lacks some. Here the sample spans some 250,000 clones, nearly 90% being singletons. The receptor was derived from a woman aged 25-40 years with acute COVID-19. V is TRBV7-9 and J is TRBJ1-3; no reliable D call. Sample: PBMCs or T cells enriched from blood (not recorded which). CDR3 DNA sequence: TGTGCCAGCAGCTTACGGGGAGTTGGAAACACCATATATTTT. As protein: CASSLRGVGNTIYF. The full variable domain, with the rest looked up from reference TRBV7-9 and TRBJ1-3, is DTGVSQNPRHKITKRGQNVTFRCDPISEHNRLYWYRQTLGQGPEFLTYFQNEAQLEKSRLLSDRFSAERPKGSFSTLEIQRTEQGDSAMYLCASSLRGVGNTIYFGEGSWLTVV.